The T cell receptor beta chain described here comes from a study of cytomegalovirus exposure and HLA in healthy donors. Looking at the study overall: The 120 or so validation repertoires were reported in a later analysis to have been generated on the same platform as the 666 first-cohort repertoires.

Germline CDR1 SGHNT, CDR2 YENEEA. This CDR3 has 12 amino acids. Between the trimmed V and J ends, which lost 3 bases and 6 bases, there was a span of 7 bases. As concerns this clone: Its target is not known.

General study findings and limits: In the 130 or so validation repertoires, a later analysis found that first-cohort TCR clusters tended to co-occur. Reportedly, cytomegalovirus status was diagnosed with high sensitivity and specificity.

The protocol was immunoSEQ multiplex PCR, while the TCRdb copy is restricted to in-frame clones and leaves out a portion. The sample yields 200,000 to 250,000 clones, over 80% seen once. Input material: PBMCs. The clonotype originates from a woman aged 25 to 45 in good health and CMV-seropositive. V is TRBV11-3 and J is TRBJ2-3; D remains unclear. CDR3 in DNA: TGTGCCAGCAGCTTGACGGATGATACGCAGTATTTT. Its translation: CASSLTDDTQYF.